The following is a TCR beta chain sequence with its context. What it recognizes is unknown. The protocol was immunoSEQ multiplex PCR, while the TCRdb copy is restricted to in-frame clones and leaves out a portion. The table has around 2.1 million clones, about 93% seen once. This sample was included in a study of shared clonotypes between healthy human individuals. Broader study findings: With several donors compared, roughly 5% of naive CD4 clonotypes were shared.

Germline V gives CDR1 MNHEY, CDR2 SMNVEV (reference sequence). V was cut by 3 bases and J by 5 bases, with 14 bases left in between. This CDR3 comprises 14 residues. In the naive CD8 group, cells lacked CD45RO and were positively selected for CCR7, so terminally differentiated effector memory CD45RA+ cells were left out. Sequenced: naive CD8+ T cells from PBMCs. The chain links TRBV27 to TRBJ2-7; unclear D gene. The sequence was obtained from a young man in good health. Some clones in this sample may be carry-over from other donors' samples. In DNA form, the CDR3 reads TGTGCCAGCAGTTTGGGGTTAGGTTTTCACGAGCAGTACTTC. It codes for CASSLGLGFHEQYF.